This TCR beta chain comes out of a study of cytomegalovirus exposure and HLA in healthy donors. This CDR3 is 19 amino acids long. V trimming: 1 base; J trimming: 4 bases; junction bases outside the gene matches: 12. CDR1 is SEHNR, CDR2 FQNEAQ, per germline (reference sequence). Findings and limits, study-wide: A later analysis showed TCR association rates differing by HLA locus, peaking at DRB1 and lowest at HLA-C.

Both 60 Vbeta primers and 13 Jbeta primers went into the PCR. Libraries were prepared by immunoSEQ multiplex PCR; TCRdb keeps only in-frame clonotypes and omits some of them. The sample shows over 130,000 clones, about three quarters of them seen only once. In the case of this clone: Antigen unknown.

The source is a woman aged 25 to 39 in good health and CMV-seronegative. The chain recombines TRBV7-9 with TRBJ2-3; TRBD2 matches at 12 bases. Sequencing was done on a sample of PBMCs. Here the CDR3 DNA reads TGTGCCAGCAGCTTAGGGTTAGACGGACTAGCGGGAATCGCAGATACGCAGTATTTT. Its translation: CASSLGLDGLAGIADTQYF.